This TCR beta chain was found in a study of cytomegalovirus exposure and HLA in healthy donors. Comments on this clone: Its antigen is not known.

The CDR3 covers 16 residues. The V end lost 0 bases, the J end lost 1 base, and 10 bases lay between the germline ends. Germline lookup yields CDR1 LGHNA and CDR2 YSLEER. Primers: 60 Vbeta forward and 13 Jbeta reverse. Only in-frame clones appear in the TCRdb table, and some are missing; sequencing was by immunoSEQ multiplex PCR. The table records hundreds of thousands of clones, 75% to 85% of them present only once. Study results and limitations: Cytomegalovirus association was listed for 150 or so TCR beta chains. Reportedly, a later analysis found an Asian-associated ancestry cluster had fewer N-insertions than the roughly 630-donor mean.

The J gene is TRBJ1-3, the V gene TRBV4-3; D gene unclear. This receptor was taken from a woman aged 60-70 years in good health and CMV-seropositive. Sample: PBMCs. In nucleotides, the CDR3 is TGCGCCAGCAGCCAAGATCGTCGGTATTCTGGAAACACCATATATTTT. Translating it yields CASSQDRRYSGNTIYF.